The rows below give T cell receptor beta chains drawn from one sample of a study of T cell responses to AZD1222 COVID-19 vaccine. The table came from immunoSEQ multiplex PCR; TCRdb's copy has only in-frame clones and leaves some out. This table has approximately 120,000 clones, about nine tenths appearing once. The sample was peripheral blood, taken on day 0 of AZD1222 vaccination. Receptor source: an adult in good health. Both conserved end residues are trimmed from each CDR3. Fields, in order: CDR3 length, V gene, J gene, CDR3 protein.

13,TRBV2,TRBJ1-4,ASKWGRSTNEKLF
12,TRBV28,TRBJ1-2,ASRPGGANYGYT
13,TRBV7-2,TRBJ2-1,ASSLAGGLGNEQF
12,TRBV7-9,TRBJ1-6,ASSSPTGNSPLH
10,TRBV29-1,TRBJ2-7,SVAGVDRLAV
14,TRBV4-3,TRBJ2-1,ASSQAWFGQGNEQF
9,TRBV7-9,TRBJ1-1,ASRGGAEAF
11,TRBV6-5,TRBJ1-2,ASSYEDRGLYT
11,TRBV6-5,TRBJ2-3,ASSLRDTDTQY
13,TRBV4-2,TRBJ1-1,ASSRIGGGNTEAF
11,TRBV24-1,TRBJ1-2,ATSGSRNYGYT
14,TRBV24-1,TRBJ1-5,ATSDHRVGSNQPQH
9,TRBV2,TRBJ1-2,ASSLQDGYT
12,TRBV5-1,TRBJ2-2,ASSQGAQVGELF
11,TRBV7-6,TRBJ2-7,ASSPRQKYEQY
14,TRBV6-6,TRBJ2-4,ASSPLTLDREDIQY
8,TRBV25-1,TRBJ2-7,ARGPGEQY
13,TRBV7-8,TRBJ2-7,ASSYGTPSPYEQY
12,TRBV10-3,TRBJ2-1,AISESRTVEEQF
14,TRBV7-3,TRBJ2-3,ASSSGTASSTDTQY
12,TRBV6-2/TRBV6-3,TRBJ2-2,ASSYSVNTGELF
11,TRBV6-5,TRBJ2-3,ASRLAGGLRGY
11,TRBV13,TRBJ2-4,ASSRTGSDIQY
15,TRBV5-1,TRBJ1-1,ASSLFRTGGKIAEAF
12,TRBV11-2,TRBJ1-1,ASSSGQGKIEAF
10,TRBV14,TRBJ2-5,ASSHVGLRRY